A selection of T cell receptor beta chains follows, all from one sample in a study of T cell repertoires in cytomegalovirus infection. MiXCR, run by TCRdb on the reads, gives a single entry per CDR3 protein. The sample yields hundreds of thousands of distinct CDR3 sequences, under 35% seen once. These TCRs are of unknown antigen specificity. The sample in question was cultured PBMCs, obtained from culture after CMV antigen stimulation. The receptors originated from a human donor in good health (CMV status not recorded). Some clones in this sample may be carry-over from other donors' samples. The conserved cysteine and the conserved F or W are not part of the CDR3 here. The order of the fields is D gene, V gene, J gene, CDR3 protein. D genes are given only for firm matches.

TRBD2	TRBV19	TRBJ2-1	ASSIEGAAGGPNEQF
NA	TRBV6-5	TRBJ1-1	ASSYGNHYEAF
TRBD1	TRBV7-6	TRBJ2-7	ASSPWTGSVEQY
NA	TRBV6-1	TRBJ1-6	ASSEDPGSPLH
NA	TRBV20-1	TRBJ2-1	SASHDTYNEQF
NA	TRBV28	TRBJ1-1	ASSSPAGLNTEAF
NA	TRBV19	TRBJ1-1	ASIETGLNTEAF
NA	TRBV12-3/TRBV12-4	TRBJ2-7	ASSMGAYSYEQY
TRBD2	TRBV5-1	TRBJ2-5	ASTPGGAQETQY
TRBD1	TRBV7-3	TRBJ2-5	ASSAGTGYDQY
TRBD1	TRBV12-3/TRBV12-4	TRBJ1-3	ASSQQQGVSGNTIY
NA	TRBV10-3	TRBJ1-5	AIQEGLRQPQH
NA	TRBV6-1	TRBJ1-5	ASSEVWAYQPQH
TRBD1	TRBV5-1	TRBJ1-4	ASSSGTAEKLF
NA	TRBV13	TRBJ1-4	ASSLQTPIGDEKLF
NA	TRBV6-5	TRBJ2-2	ASSYFKNTGELF
NA	TRBV27	TRBJ1-5	ASAGDRYQPQH
NA	TRBV7-6	TRBJ2-3	ASSTRTQITQY
NA	TRBV28	TRBJ1-4	ASSFDITNEKLF
NA	TRBV25-1	TRBJ2-1	ASSEFSSPYNEQF
TRBD2	TRBV12-3/TRBV12-4	TRBJ2-1	ASSHLAEGYEQF
NA	TRBV5-5	TRBJ2-2	ASSPGPWAGELF
NA	TRBV28	TRBJ1-1	ASRPTHTTEAF
TRBD2	TRBV7-2	TRBJ2-3	ASSPQTSGGARDTQY
NA	TRBV30	TRBJ1-2	AWSVDRGYGYT
NA	TRBV27	TRBJ2-1	ASSFSQGEQF